The T cell receptor (beta chain) described here comes from a study of human T cells and chemical hapten exposure (dated by TCRdb to the early 2020s). With regard to the full study: For sensitization, 2% DPC in acetone was applied to a 2 cm by 2 cm area of upper inner arm skin. Peripheral blood TCR repertoire changes were tracked in vivo in alopecia patients during primary and secondary sensitization to the hapten diphenylcyclopropenone (DPC). Libraries were combined into a pool for sequencing, and differences in TCR yield between samples came mainly from small differences in library volumes within the pool. Patients additionally received weekly therapeutic DPC doses to the scalp throughout the approximately 25-week study period. Patch tests used Finn chambers with 0.01% DPC on the upper back, scored after 6 days by International Contact Dermatitis Research Group standards. Around 30 alopecia patients provided blood for TCR sequencing at one to four time points (pre-sensitization, 2, 6 and 24 weeks). Alopecia areata with under or over 50% scalp involvement, alopecia totalis and alopecia universalis were represented in the patient cohort, which was mostly female. Blood samples were taken from patients before sensitization (week 0) and then at 2, 6 and about 24 weeks after DPC sensitization. Points the paper makes about the study in general: Compared with pre-sensitization or healthy control sets, expanded TCRs formed significantly more large CDR3 similarity clusters, which is consistent with antigen-driven responses. Patch test score was positively correlated with the number of PT1 expanded TCRs, with significance at thresholds 8, 16 and 32 but not at 4. The number of TCRs above 1 in 1000 frequency did not change with DPC sensitization; there was no evidence of global repertoire structure alterations. Alopecia, a presumed autoimmune disease, was present in all patients, so the immune response of the patients might differ from that of healthy individuals. Repeated subsampling changed both the strength of the expansion versus patch-test correlation and the threshold at which the correlation became significant.

The library was generated by RACE. The sequencer was a NextSeq 500. During library preparation, unique molecular identifiers were attached to individual cDNA molecules so that TCRs could be counted quantitatively and reproducibly. From each blood RNA sample, both TCR alpha and TCR beta chains were sequenced. For the original study's pipeline: The median number of TCRs per sample was around 96,000, ranging from roughly 20,000 to 690,600. V, J and CDR3 annotation of the TCR reads was carried out using the Decombinator software suite. For the PS versus PT1 abundance plots, all samples were subsampled to the same number of TCRs (28,000). TCRs were defined as expanded if absent before sensitization and observed at least eight times at the 2-week time point. TCRdb redid the processing of the public reads, applying fastp at Q25 and MiXCR, and retained in-frame beta chains. Merged by CDR3 protein, the rows form single entries marked with the most common genes and DNA. TCRdb's processing, not the study's, gives the V and J calls here. This sample has more than 100,000 distinct CDR3 sequences in its table, and approximately 12% of those were observed once. The top ten constitute roughly 2.8% of the sample.

Comment on this clonotype: Its antigen remains unidentified. Per-base quality was not reported, and no clone a single base away is much larger than it.

The V end loses 6 bases and the J end loses 3 bases, and a stretch of 17 bases separates them. Based on the germline V gene, the CDR1 and CDR2 sequences are MNHEY and SVGAGI. The CDR3 goes from the cysteine to the phenylalanine over 15 residues. The CDR3 DNA has 45 bases and is translated from base 1. Explained via the paper, the time point label denotes: pre-sensitization, week 0. This sample's treatment or condition label indicates: therapeutic diphenylcyclopropenone sensitization with weekly scalp DPC. At each patch-test visit, blood was drawn before the patch test was applied. Eligible patients were aged 18 to 70, diagnosed with alopecia, deemed suitable for DPC therapy, and excluded if pregnant. Total RNA was isolated from unfractionated whole blood collected in Tempus Blood RNA tubes.

The receptor was derived from a woman under 30 with alopecia areata. Some clones in this sample may be carry-over from other donors' samples. The rearrangement combines TRBV6-5 with TRBJ1-1; TRBD1 is perhaps the D gene, given 6 matching bases. Sequenced here: whole blood, sampled in connection with sensitization to the hapten diphenylcyclopropenone (DPC). The nucleotide sequence is given as TGTGCCAGCAGGGCTGGATGGGGACAAGACACTGAAGCTTTCTTT. This yields the protein CASRAGWGQDTEAFF.